The 14 T cell receptor beta chains given below trace back to one sample, sequenced in a study of blood T cell repertoires in COVID-19. Profiled with immunoSEQ multiplex PCR; TCRdb holds only in-frame clones, not every one. The table shows about 170,000 clones, with around 82% occurring only once. Sequencing was done on a sample of peripheral blood. Receptors were obtained from a middle-aged woman with COVID-19, enrolled during active disease.

The chain couples TRBV4-1 to TRBJ1-3; 7 positions agree with TRBD1. The CDR3 extends over 16 amino acids. CDR1 MGHRA and CDR2 YSYEKL come from the germline V gene. The J segment lost 8 bases and the V segment lost 0 bases, leaving 10 bases of the junction unmatched. This CDR3 is CASSQESGTGADTIYF. The CDR3, as DNA: TGCGCCAGCAGCCAAGAATCGGGAACAGGGGCCGACACCATATATTTT.

The genes are TRBV19 and TRBJ2-1; TRBD1 matches at 9 bases. V shed 6 bases and J 8 bases; nucleotides not matched to a gene: 8. Germline CDR1 LNHDA, CDR2 SQIVND (reference sequence). This CDR3 is built from 14 residues. CDR3 residues: CASRGQGFGDEQFF. CDR3 nucleotide sequence: TGTGCCAGTAGGGGACAGGGTTTTGGCGATGAGCAGTTCTTC.

This clone was picked up one time. The chain carries TRBV7-8 and TRBJ1-2, with D unresolved. Trimming left V 5 bases short and J 1 base short, with 17 bases between. This CDR3 is 16 amino acids long. From germline, CDR1 is SGHVS and CDR2 FQNEAQ. This CDR3 reads CASSTLWAQDNYGYTF. For the CDR3, the DNA is TGTGCCAGCAGCACCTTATGGGCCCAGGATAACTATGGCTACACCTTC. The full variable domain, completed using reference TRBV7-8 and TRBJ1-2, is GAGVSQSPRYKVAKRGQDVALRCDPISGHVSLFWYQQALGQGPEFLTYFQNEAQLDKSGLPSDRFFAERPEGSVSTLKIQRTQQEDSAVYLCASSTLWAQDNYGYTFGSGTRLTVV.

The chain carries TRBV6-5 and TRBJ1-4; TRBD1 aligns across 10 bases. The CDR3 loop spans 14 amino acids. CDR1 MNHEY and CDR2 SVGAGI come from the germline V gene. J gave up 7 bases and V 6 bases, and 5 bases lay outside the gene matches. The CDR3 here is CASRPGQGSEKLFF. DNA for the CDR3: TGTGCCAGCAGACCGGGACAGGGGAGTGAAAAACTGTTTTTT.

The CDR3 DNA is TGTGCCAGCAGTTTTATGACGGGAGGACTAGTGTACGAGCAGTACTTC. This translates into CASSFMTGGLVYEQYF. This rearrangement joins TRBV28 to TRBJ2-7, with 7 bases that match TRBD2. Germline CDR1 is MDHEN and CDR2 is SYDVKM. After removal of 3 bases from V and 4 bases from J, the junction contained 12 bases not matched to a gene. CDR3 size: 16 residues.

J is TRBJ2-1 and V is TRBV7-2; D is unresolved. Germline V lookup: CDR1 SGHTA, CDR2 FQGNSA. V was cut by 1 base and J by 7 bases, with 11 bases left in between. The CDR3 loop spans 14 amino acids. The CDR3 spells CASSLDRVINEQFF. The CDR3 DNA follows: TGTGCCAGCAGCTTAGACCGGGTGATTAATGAGCAGTTCTTC.

This chain uses TRBV7-8 with TRBJ2-1; possibly TRBD1 for D (7 bases). Trimming left V 1 base short and J 7 bases short, with 17 bases between. CDR3 size: 16 residues. Germline values: CDR1 SGHVS, CDR2 FQNEAQ. This CDR3 reads CASSLGGRGVQNEQFF. As DNA, the CDR3 is TGTGCCAGCAGCTTAGGGGGCAGGGGGGTACAGAATGAGCAGTTCTTC.

J is TRBJ1-3 and V is TRBV7-2, with no clear D. The CDR3 consists of 15 residues. Germline CDR1 reads SGHTA; CDR2 reads FQGNSA. Trimming shortened V by 3 bases and J by 0 bases, and 9 bases separated the two germline ends. The CDR3 bases are TGTGCCAGCAGCTTTGGCATCTCCTCTGGAAACACCATATATTTT. Encoded protein: CASSFGISSGNTIYF.

This chain uses TRBV5-4 with TRBJ1-2, with no clear D. CDR3 length: 14 residues. The V gene's germline CDR1 is SGHNT and CDR2 YYREEE (reference sequence). The V end lost 2 bases, the J end lost 2 bases, and 10 bases lay between the germline ends. The CDR3 DNA is TGTGCCAGCAGCTTTGACCGAGGGAACTATGGCTACACCTTC. Encoded protein: CASSFDRGNYGYTF.

This chain links TRBV15 with TRBJ2-1; D is perhaps TRBD2 (6 bases). Trimming pared 0 bases from V and 7 bases from J, leaving 16 bases between. The germline V gene encodes CDR1 LNHNV and CDR2 YYDKDF (reference sequence). The CDR3 loop spans 16 amino acids. CDR3 loop: CATSRDGSGGANEQFF. The CDR3 coding sequence is TGTGCCACCAGCAGAGATGGGAGTGGCGGGGCGAATGAGCAGTTCTTC. Using reference TRBV15 and TRBJ2-1 for the parts outside the CDR3, the full variable domain is DAMVIQNPRYQVTQFGKPVTLSCSQTLNHNVMYWYQQKSSQAPKLLFHYYDKDFNNEADTPDNFQSRRPNTSFCFLDIRSPGLGDTAMYLCATSRDGSGGANEQFFGPGTRLTVL.

The rearrangement uses TRBV5-6 and TRBJ2-1; no clear D. Trimming took off 7 bases at V and 1 base at J, with 12 bases between the two ends. Germline V lookup: CDR1 SGHDT, CDR2 YYEEEE. The CDR3 extends over 14 amino acids. In DNA form, the CDR3 reads TGTGCCAGCGTGGCTGACGGGTCCTACAATGAGCAGTTCTTC. Its translation: CASVADGSYNEQFF.

This chain uses TRBV29-1 with TRBJ1-1; 7 bases line up with TRBD1. The CDR3 has 12 amino acids. Trimming removed 7 bases from V and 0 bases from J; junction bases left unmatched: 2. CDR1 is SQVTM, CDR2 ANQGSEA, per germline. In nucleotides, the CDR3 is TGCAGCGCGGGACAGATGAACACTGAAGCTTTCTTT. Amino acid sequence: CSAGQMNTEAFF.

The rearrangement links TRBV5-4 to TRBJ2-2; the match to TRBD1 covers 8 bases. The germline CDR1 and CDR2 sequences are SGHNT and YYREEE (reference sequence). This CDR3 spans 15 amino acids. V lost 3 bases to trimming and J lost 2 bases; unmatched junction nucleotides: 3. The CDR3 is CASSSDRVNTGELFF. The DNA for the CDR3 is TGTGCCAGCAGCTCGGACAGGGTAAACACCGGGGAGCTGTTTTTT. The complete variable domain, with remaining parts taken from reference TRBV5-4 and TRBJ2-2, reads ETGVTQSPTHLIKTRGQQVTLRCSSQSGHNTVSWYQQALGQGPQFIFQYYREEENGRGNFPPRFSGLQFPNYSSELNVNALELDDSALYLCASSSDRVNTGELFFGEGSRLTVL.

This chain uses TRBV18 with TRBJ2-5; 9 nucleotides align to TRBD1. Germline-derived CDR1 and CDR2 are KGHSH and LQKENI. With 7 bases clipped from V and 2 bases from J, the junction kept 2 bases outside the gene matches. The CDR3 sequence is 13 residues long. DNA for the CDR3: TGTGCCAGCTTGGGACAGGGACAAGAGACCCAGTACTTC. This gives the protein CASLGQGQETQYF. Using reference TRBV18 and TRBJ2-5 for the parts outside the CDR3, the full variable domain is NAGVMQNPRHLVRRRGQEARLRCSPMKGHSHVYWYRQLPEEGLKFMVYLQKENIIDESGMPKERFSAEFPKEGPSILRIQQVVRGDSAAYFCASLGQGQETQYFGPGTRLLVL.